Presented here are 30 T cell receptor beta chains from one specimen sequenced in a study of blood T cell repertoires in COVID-19. Here immunoSEQ multiplex PCR was the method, and the copy in TCRdb shows in-frame clones only, minus some. The repertoire holds under 200,000 clones, with roughly 90% as singletons. The sample taken for sequencing was PBMCs or T cells enriched from blood (not recorded which). These receptors all come from a woman aged 45-59 years who had recovered from COVID-19.

The V gene is TRBV5-1, the J gene TRBJ2-1, with TRBD2 matching over 9 bases. CDR1 SGHRS and CDR2 YFSETQ come from the germline V gene. Trimming cost V 0 bases and J 0 bases; bases outside gene matches: 7. The CDR3 has 18 amino acids. Here the CDR3 DNA reads TGCGCCAGCAGCTTGGCAGCGGGGGGTGCCAGCTCCTACAATGAGCAGTTCTTC. Translating gives CASSLAAGGASSYNEQFF. Variable domain in full (rest from reference TRBV5-1 and TRBJ2-1): KAGVTQTPRYLIKTRGQQVTLSCSPISGHRSVSWYQQTPGQGLQFLFEYFSETQRNKGNFPGRFSGRQFSNSRSEMNVSTLELGDSALYLCASSLAAGGASSYNEQFFGPGTRLTVL.

As DNA, the CDR3 is TGTGCCAGCAGCTGGGGCCGTTCTGGAAACACCATATATTTT. It yields the protein CASSWGRSGNTIYF. The chain links TRBV3-1 (or the pseudogene TRBV3-2) to TRBJ1-3, with a tentative D call TRBD1 (5 bases). Trimming took off 5 bases at V and 1 base at J, with 9 bases between the two ends. This CDR3 comprises 14 residues. Germline V gene lookup returns CDR1 LGHDT and CDR2 YNNKEL (reference sequence).

V and J are TRBV19 and TRBJ1-2, with 11 bases lining up with TRBD1. The CDR3 sequence is 15 residues long. CDR1 LNHDA and CDR2 SQIVND come from the germline V gene (reference sequence). The trim removed 4 bases at V and 6 bases at J, leaving 7 bases unmatched. The CDR3 region has the DNA TGTGCCAGTAGTACATGGACAGGGGGCGAGAATGGCTACACCTTC. This codes for CASSTWTGGENGYTF.

The chain links TRBV6-5 to TRBJ2-2; 11 nucleotides match TRBD1. CDR1 is MNHEY, CDR2 SVGAGI, per germline. The trim removed 4 bases at V and 15 bases at J, leaving 10 bases unmatched. The CDR3 is 14 amino acids. DNA of the CDR3: TGTGCCAGCAGTTCCTACCCCGGGACAGGGGGAATGTTTTTT. It codes for CASSSYPGTGGMFF.

The chain recombines TRBV5-1 with TRBJ1-2, with D perhaps TRBD1 (5 bases). The V end lost 0 bases, the J end lost 4 bases, and 16 bases lay between the germline ends. This CDR3 spans 16 amino acids. Germline V gives CDR1 SGHRS, CDR2 YFSETQ. The CDR3 nucleotides are TGCGCCAGCAGCTTGGGGGCACCGGGGGGATCCTATGGCTACACCTTC. This sequence encodes CASSLGAPGGSYGYTF.

The chain employs TRBV9 and TRBJ1-6; 8 nucleotides align to TRBD1. Losses at the gene ends were 4 bases for V and 10 bases for J; bases not matched to a gene: 7. Germline CDR1 is SGDLS and CDR2 is YYNGEE. This CDR3 spans 14 amino acids. The CDR3 nucleotides read TGTGCCAGCAGCCCCGGGACAGGTCAGTCACCCCTCCACTTT. It yields the protein CASSPGTGQSPLHF.

The chain joins TRBV19 to TRBJ1-2; unclear D gene. CDR1 and CDR2 from the germline V gene are LNHDA and SQIVND (reference sequence). Trimming left V 3 bases short and J 0 bases short, with 8 bases between. The CDR3 runs 14 residues. As DNA, the CDR3 is TGTGCCAGTAGTATCAATTTAGCTAACTATGGCTACACCTTC. Its protein product is CASSINLANYGYTF.

V is TRBV3-1 (or the pseudogene TRBV3-2) and J is TRBJ2-7; 12 nucleotides match TRBD2. The J segment lost 0 bases and the V segment lost 5 bases, leaving 5 bases of the junction unmatched. The CDR3 has 16 residues. The germline V gene has CDR1 LGHDT and CDR2 YNNKEL (reference sequence). The CDR3 DNA follows: TGTGCCAGCAGCTCACGGACTAGCGGGACCTCCTACGAGCAGTACTTC. Its protein is CASSSRTSGTSYEQYF.

This clone was seen once. This CDR3 reads CASSLGGGRGYTF. The CDR3 nucleotides read TGCGCCAGCAGCTTGGGCGGGGGAAGAGGCTACACCTTC. V usage is TRBV5-1 and J usage is TRBJ1-2; D might be TRBD1 (5 bases). The CDR3 covers 13 residues. Germline CDR1 is SGHRS and CDR2 is YFSETQ. Trimming stripped 0 bases from V and 8 bases from J, with 11 bases between. Variable domain in full (rest from reference TRBV5-1 and TRBJ1-2): KAGVTQTPRYLIKTRGQQVTLSCSPISGHRSVSWYQQTPGQGLQFLFEYFSETQRNKGNFPGRFSGRQFSNSRSEMNVSTLELGDSALYLCASSLGGGRGYTFGSGTRLTVV.

V and J are TRBV11-2 and TRBJ1-1; TRBD1 matches at 7 bases. Germline lookup yields CDR1 SGHAT and CDR2 FQNNGV. This CDR3 has 15 amino acids. Germline trimming cut 5 bases from V and 3 bases from J; bases unmatched to any gene: 9. The CDR3 coding sequence is TGTGCCAGCAGCCTTAGGCGGGACAGTTACACTGAAGCTTTCTTT. It encodes CASSLRRDSYTEAFF.

The chain has TRBV5-1 and TRBJ1-1; TRBD1 matches 8 bases. CDR1 SGHRS and CDR2 YFSETQ come from the germline V gene. CDR3 length equals 17 residues. J gave up 1 base and V 0 bases, and 8 bases lay outside the gene matches. The CDR3 bases are TGCGCCAGCAGCTTGGCCGGAGCAGGGGGCCGGAACACTGAAGCTTTCTTT. This sequence encodes CASSLAGAGGRNTEAFF.

This rearrangement joins TRBV18 to TRBJ2-5; 12 bases align to TRBD2. V gave up 0 bases and J gave up 5 bases; unmatched junction bases: 4. Germline loops: CDR1 KGHSH, CDR2 LQKENI. CDR3 length equals 16 residues. CDR3 bases: TGTGCCAGCTCACCACCATCACTAGCGGGGGGTGAGACCCAGTACTTC. Amino acid sequence: CASSPPSLAGGETQYF. Variable domain in full (rest from reference TRBV18 and TRBJ2-5): NAGVMQNPRHLVRRRGQEARLRCSPMKGHSHVYWYRQLPEEGLKFMVYLQKENIIDESGMPKERFSAEFPKEGPSILRIQQVVRGDSAAYFCASSPPSLAGGETQYFGPGTRLLVL.

The chain combines TRBV7-2 with TRBJ2-7, with D maybe TRBD2 (6 bases). The CDR3 extends over 13 amino acids. Germline V lookup: CDR1 SGHTA, CDR2 FQGNSA. Between the trimmed V and J ends, which lost 2 bases and 1 base, there was a span of 6 bases. The DNA of the CDR3 is TGTGCCAGCAGCTTACGGGGGTCCTACGAGCAGTACTTC. Translating gives CASSLRGSYEQYF.

The chain joins TRBV6-5 to TRBJ2-7, with 7 positions matching TRBD1. The trim removed 2 bases at V and 3 bases at J, leaving 10 bases unmatched. The CDR3 length is 16 residues. The germline V gene has CDR1 MNHEY and CDR2 SVGAGI. CDR3 bases: TGTGCCAGCAGTTACCGACCGGTGGGACAGAACTACGAGCAGTACTTC. Amino acids: CASSYRPVGQNYEQYF.

The chain combines TRBV5-4 with TRBJ2-3, with TRBD2 identical over 9 bases. Germline trimming cut 0 bases from V and 4 bases from J; bases unmatched to any gene: 0. The CDR3 loop spans 14 amino acids. Germline CDR1 is SGHNT and CDR2 is YYREEE (reference sequence). CDR3 nucleotide sequence: TGTGCCAGCAGCTTGGGACTAGCGGCAGATACGCAGTATTTT. Translated, it gives CASSLGLAADTQYF.

In its sample, this clone was seen a few times. The chain combines TRBV30 with TRBJ1-5, with TRBD1 matching over 10 bases. J lost 5 bases, V lost 3 bases, and 4 bases had no gene match. This CDR3 region has 14 residues. The germline CDR1 and CDR2 sequences are GTSNPN and SVGIG (reference sequence). The chain's CDR3 is CAWRDRGFYQPQHF. The CDR3 nucleotides read TGTGCCTGGAGGGACAGGGGGTTCTATCAGCCCCAGCATTTT.

The chain has TRBV6-4 and TRBJ2-2; D ambiguous. CDR1 is MRHNA and CDR2 is SNTAGT in the germline V gene. The CDR3 is made up of 18 amino acids. The V and J ends lost 2 bases and 1 base respectively, with 17 bases between them. The CDR3 is CASSDPPFTGLNTGELFF. Here the CDR3 DNA reads TGTGCCAGCAGTGACCCCCCATTCACGGGTCTGAACACCGGGGAGCTGTTTTTT.

The CDR3 protein is CASSSRGGEDQPQHF. The CDR3 DNA reads as TGTGCCAGCAGTAGTCGAGGGGGGGAGGATCAGCCCCAGCATTTT. This chain uses TRBV7-2 with TRBJ1-5; the D gene is possibly TRBD1 (6 bases). The CDR3 is made up of 15 amino acids. V was trimmed by 6 bases and J by 5 bases, leaving 17 bases between them. CDR1 is SGHTA and CDR2 is FQGNSA in the germline V gene.

This sequence joins TRBV12-5 and TRBJ1-3; D remains unclear. Germline V gives CDR1 LGHNT, CDR2 FRNRAP. The CDR3 has 18 amino acids. V dropped 0 bases and J dropped 0 bases, with 15 bases sitting between them. CDR3 amino acids: CASGLVLSLLSSGNTIYF. CDR3 sequence (DNA): TGTGCTAGTGGTTTGGTACTGTCATTACTGAGCTCTGGAAACACCATATATTTT.

V usage is TRBV6-5 and J usage is TRBJ2-2; 8 bases are shared with TRBD1. Germline V gene sequence: CDR1 MNHEY, CDR2 SVGAGI. The CDR3 is 15 amino acids. V was pared by 4 bases and J by 0 bases, with 1 base of the junction left unmatched. The CDR3 here is CASSLDRANTGELFF. The CDR3, as DNA: TGTGCCAGCAGTTTGGACAGGGCGAACACCGGGGAGCTGTTTTTT.

The chain uses TRBV2 and TRBJ2-2; D might be TRBD1 (6 bases). The CDR3 covers 15 residues. Per the germline V gene, CDR1 is SNHLY and CDR2 is FYNNEI. The germline V and J ends were trimmed by 3 bases and 1 base, with 9 bases remaining between them. The CDR3 nucleotides read TGTGCCAGCAGTGATTGGGGGCAGAACACCGGGGAGCTGTTTTTT. Translated: CASSDWGQNTGELFF.

This CDR3 reads CASSELRKGGLDQPQHF. Written as DNA, the CDR3 is TGTGCCAGCAGTGAATTAAGGAAAGGGGGCCTGGATCAGCCCCAGCATTTT. The chain recombines TRBV25-1 with TRBJ1-5; 7 nucleotides align to TRBD1. Germline V gene lookup returns CDR1 MGHDK and CDR2 SYGVNS. This CDR3 contains 17 residues. The V segment lost 1 base and the J segment 5 bases; nucleotides outside the gene matches: 11.

The V call is TRBV7-3, the J call TRBJ2-5; D is perhaps TRBD2 (5 bases). Looked up from germline, CDR1 is SGHTA and CDR2 is FQGTGA. Trimming shortened V by 2 bases and J by 5 bases, and 15 bases separated the two germline ends. The CDR3 consists of 15 residues. Here the CDR3 reads CASSLGGEGRETQYF. The CDR3 DNA is TGTGCCAGCAGCTTAGGAGGAGAAGGGCGGGAGACCCAGTACTTC.

The chain links TRBV5-4 to TRBJ2-7; TRBD1 matches at 10 bases. This CDR3 contains 16 residues. V trimming: 2 bases; J trimming: 2 bases; junction bases outside the gene matches: 7. The germline V gene encodes CDR1 SGHNT and CDR2 YYREEE (reference sequence). This CDR3 is CASSFLDRGLAYEQYF. The CDR3 nucleotides read TGTGCCAGCAGCTTTTTGGACAGGGGGTTAGCCTACGAGCAGTACTTC.

This chain links TRBV13 with TRBJ2-3; 7 bases fit TRBD2. The germline V gene has CDR1 PRHDT and CDR2 FYEKMQ (reference sequence). CDR3 length: 14 amino acids. V dropped 3 bases and J dropped 1; count of bases not matched to a gene: 1. The CDR3: CASSFRGGTDTQYF. CDR3 DNA sequence: TGTGCCAGCAGCTTTCGGGGGGGCACAGATACGCAGTATTTT.

Written as DNA, the CDR3 is TGCGCCAGCAGCCAAACAGGGTACGAGCAGTACTTC. Residues: CASSQTGYEQYF. The chain recombines TRBV4-3 with TRBJ2-7; possibly TRBD1 for D (6 bases). Between the trimmed V and J ends, which lost 2 bases and 4 bases, there was a span of 6 bases. This CDR3 is built from 12 residues. Germline values: CDR1 LGHNA, CDR2 YSLEER.

The rearrangement uses TRBV7-8 and TRBJ2-2; TRBD2 might be the D (6 bases). Germline V gene sequence: CDR1 SGHVS, CDR2 FQNEAQ. This CDR3 spans 15 amino acids. The V gene lost 5 bases and the J gene lost 3 bases, with 13 bases spanning the gap. In DNA form, the CDR3 reads TGTGCCAGCAGCCCAGCCAGGAGGGACACCGGGGAGCTGTTTTTT. Translated: CASSPARRDTGELFF.

In this sample, this clone turned up many times. J is TRBJ2-7 and V is TRBV10-3, with 7 nucleotides matching TRBD1. The CDR3 is 11 amino acids. CDR1 is ENHRY and CDR2 is SYGVKD in the germline V gene. V gave up 10 bases and J gave up 3 bases; unmatched junction bases: 3. CDR3 DNA sequence: TGTGCCACCTGGGACAGCTACGAGCAGTACTTC. It specifies CATWDSYEQYF.

The chain employs TRBV5-1 and TRBJ2-1; TRBD2 aligns across 12 bases. Germline-derived CDR1 and CDR2 are SGHRS and YFSETQ. The V and J ends lost 0 bases and 7 bases, in that order; junction bases with no gene match: 8. This CDR3 is built from 17 residues. The DNA of the CDR3 is TGCGCCAGCAGCTTGGCTCCACCTAGCGGGGGGGTTAATGAGCAGTTCTTC. This translates into CASSLAPPSGGVNEQFF. The entire variable domain, with the rest obtained from reference TRBV5-1 and TRBJ2-1, is as follows: KAGVTQTPRYLIKTRGQQVTLSCSPISGHRSVSWYQQTPGQGLQFLFEYFSETQRNKGNFPGRFSGRQFSNSRSEMNVSTLELGDSALYLCASSLAPPSGGVNEQFFGPGTRLTVL.

The rearrangement uses TRBV7-6 and TRBJ1-4; the D is unclear. Germline CDR1 SGHVS, CDR2 FNYEAQ. The CDR3 totals 15 residues. V was pared by 0 bases and J by 5 bases, with 10 bases between. The CDR3 sequence: CASSLASLVNEKLFF. The CDR3 nucleotides are TGTGCCAGCAGCTTAGCTTCACTAGTGAATGAAAAACTGTTTTTT.